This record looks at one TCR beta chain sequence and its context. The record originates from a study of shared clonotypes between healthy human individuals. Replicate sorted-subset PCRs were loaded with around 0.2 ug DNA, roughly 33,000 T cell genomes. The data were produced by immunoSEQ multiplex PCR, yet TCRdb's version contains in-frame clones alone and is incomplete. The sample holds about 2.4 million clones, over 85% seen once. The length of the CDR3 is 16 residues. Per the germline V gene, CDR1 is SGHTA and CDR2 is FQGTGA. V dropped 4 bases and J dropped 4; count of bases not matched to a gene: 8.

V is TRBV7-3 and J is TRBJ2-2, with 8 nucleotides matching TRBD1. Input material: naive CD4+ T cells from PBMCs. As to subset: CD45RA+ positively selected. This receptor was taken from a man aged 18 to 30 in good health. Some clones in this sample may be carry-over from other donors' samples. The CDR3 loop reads CASSSQGARGTGELFF. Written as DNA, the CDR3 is TGTGCCAGCAGCTCCCAGGGGGCGCGTGGCACCGGGGAGCTGTTTTTT.